One sample yielded the 13 T cell receptor beta chains listed below, sequenced in a study of cytomegalovirus exposure and HLA in healthy donors. The PCR had 60 Vbeta and 13 Jbeta primers. Profiling relied on immunoSEQ multiplex PCR, and the TCRdb table lists in-frame clones only, not all of them. Of around 40,000 clones listed, about nine tenths are singletons. Input material: PBMCs. The origin of the receptors is a woman aged 40 to 50 in good health and CMV-seropositive.

This chain links TRBV6-1 with TRBJ1-1, with D possibly matching TRBD1 (5 bases). CDR1 and CDR2 from the germline V gene are MNHNS and SASEGT. This CDR3 contains 15 residues. V lost 5 bases and J 1 base, leaving 14 bases between the germline ends. CDR3 nucleotides: TGTGCCAGCAGTCGGGGGTCTACTCCGAACACTGAAGCTTTCTTT. Protein: CASSRGSTPNTEAFF.

In its sample, this clone was seen once. This sequence joins TRBV19 and TRBJ2-7; D unclear. The CDR3 extends over 15 amino acids. With 1 base removed from V and 0 bases from J, the gap between germline ends came to 10 bases. Germline CDR1 is LNHDA and CDR2 is SQIVND (reference sequence). The CDR3 loop is CASSIGTTSSYEQYF. As DNA, the CDR3 is TGTGCCAGTAGTATAGGCACCACGAGCTCCTACGAGCAGTACTTC.

To note about this clone: The junction does not match germline at one end; this may be a read error. This chain joins TRBV6-6 and TRBJ2-6, with D possibly matching TRBD2 (5 bases). The V gene's germline CDR1 is MNHNY and CDR2 SVGAGI (reference sequence). This CDR3 region has 14 residues. The CDR3 region is CASGVDSRANVLTF. CDR3 coding DNA: TGTGCCAGCGGAGTGGACTCTAGGGCCAACGTCCTGACTTTC.

In its sample, this clone was seen once. This sequence joins TRBV6-5 and TRBJ2-7; no clear D gene. The germline V gene has CDR1 MNHEY and CDR2 SVGAGI. The CDR3 is 13 amino acids. With 4 bases removed from V and 2 bases from J, the gap between germline ends came to 9 bases. Written as DNA, the CDR3 is TGTGCCAGCAGTTCCCCCATCACCTACGAGCAGTACTTC. Its translation is CASSSPITYEQYF.

V gene TRBV5-1 combines with J gene TRBJ2-5; D might be TRBD2 (6 bases). CDR3 length equals 15 residues. The germline gives CDR1 SGHRS, CDR2 YFSETQ. Trimming stripped 0 bases from V and 2 bases from J, with 11 bases between. The CDR3 reads CASSLEGLPQETQYF. CDR3 bases: TGCGCCAGCAGCTTGGAGGGACTCCCACAAGAGACCCAGTACTTC. Full variable domain (outside the CDR3, taken from reference TRBV5-1 and TRBJ2-5): KAGVTQTPRYLIKTRGQQVTLSCSPISGHRSVSWYQQTPGQGLQFLFEYFSETQRNKGNFPGRFSGRQFSNSRSEMNVSTLELGDSALYLCASSLEGLPQETQYFGPGTRLLVL.

This sequence joins TRBV6-5 and TRBJ1-1, with D perhaps TRBD1 (5 bases). The ends were cut back, 5 bases at V and 7 bases at J, with 20 bases in the middle. The CDR3 runs to 15 residues. Per the germline V gene, CDR1 is MNHEY and CDR2 is SVGAGI. In nucleotides, the CDR3 is TGTGCCAGCAGTAAGCTGAGGGGCGGGAGAAGTGAAGCTTTCTTT. Encoded protein: CASSKLRGGRSEAFF.

This chain joins TRBV6-1 and TRBJ2-4; the match to TRBD1 covers 8 bases. Germline V gene data show CDR1 as MNHNS and CDR2 as SASEGT. CDR3 size: 15 residues. J gave up 4 bases and V 6 bases, and 8 bases lay outside the gene matches. The CDR3 is CASRALGTGKNIQYF. The CDR3 DNA sequence: TGTGCCAGCAGGGCCCTCGGGACAGGTAAAAACATTCAGTACTTC.

The CDR3 bases are TGTGCCAGCAGCCAATCAGGCAATGAGCAGTTCTTC. Its protein product is CASSQSGNEQFF. V usage is TRBV14 and J usage is TRBJ2-1; no clear D. The ends were cut back, 2 bases at V and 6 bases at J, with 5 bases in the middle. Per germline, CDR1 SGHDN and CDR2 FVKESK. The CDR3 sequence is 12 residues long.

This chain links TRBV11-2 with TRBJ2-7; the D is unclear. The CDR3 consists of 11 residues. V lost 5 bases and J lost 5, with 7 bases in between. Germline V gives CDR1 SGHAT, CDR2 FQNNGV. The CDR3 DNA reads TGTGCCAGCAGCCCTAGACACGAGCAGTACTTC. Its translation: CASSPRHEQYF.

The chain couples TRBV30 to TRBJ1-5; the D is unclear. V lost 2 bases, J lost 7 bases, and 12 bases lay in between. CDR1 is GTSNPN, CDR2 SVGIG, per germline (reference sequence). This CDR3 has 13 residues. CDR3 sequence: CAWSPGGGQPQHF. The CDR3 DNA is TGTGCCTGGAGTCCAGGTGGAGGACAGCCCCAGCATTTT.

The rearrangement links TRBV6-6 to TRBJ2-3; no clear D gene. The CDR3 runs 13 residues. Germline CDR1 MNHNY, CDR2 SVGAGI (reference sequence). V was cut by 3 bases and J by 1 base, with 5 bases left in between. DNA for the CDR3: TGTGCCAGCAGTTATGCGGGCACAGATACGCAGTATTTT. This encodes CASSYAGTDTQYF.

This chain links TRBV9 with TRBJ2-2; 9 nucleotides match TRBD2. Germline V gives CDR1 SGDLS, CDR2 YYNGEE. V gave up 1 base and J gave up 7 bases; unmatched junction bases: 11. The CDR3 totals 17 residues. This CDR3 reads CASSVNNSGSRGGELFF. The CDR3 DNA follows: TGTGCCAGCAGCGTAAACAATAGCGGGAGTAGGGGCGGGGAGCTGTTTTTT.

This chain links TRBV11-3 with TRBJ2-3; the D gene is possibly TRBD2 (6 bases). The germline V gene has CDR1 SGHNT and CDR2 YENEEA. V was shortened by 0 bases and J by 4 bases, with 8 bases between the two germline ends. This CDR3 has 14 residues. CDR3 sequence (DNA): TGTGCCAGCAGCTTAGACAGGAGGGCAGATACGCAGTATTTT. Protein: CASSLDRRADTQYF.